The 18 T cell receptor beta chains below all came from one sample that was sequenced in a study of human T cells and chemical hapten exposure (dated by TCRdb to about 2021). The time point label corresponds to: patch test 2, 6 weeks after DPC sensitization. The intended sense of this specimen's treatment or condition label: therapeutic diphenylcyclopropenone sensitization with weekly scalp DPC. Libraries came from RACE. Sequenced on a NextSeq 500. TCRdb ran its own pipeline on the public reads, namely fastp trimming at Q25 and MiXCR clone calling, and kept in-frame beta chains. A single entry per CDR3 protein holds the most common genes and DNA from its merged rows. For this sample there are around 50,000 distinct CDR3 sequences; just under 10% appear just once. The ten largest make up approximately 1.7% of the sample. The material was whole blood, obtained in connection with sensitization to the hapten diphenylcyclopropenone (DPC). The receptor set was obtained from a woman in her 50s with alopecia areata. Some clones in this sample may be carry-over from other donors' samples.

V gene TRBV7-6 combines with J gene TRBJ2-3, with 13 bases lining up with TRBD2. V lost 1 base, J lost 10 bases, and 11 bases stayed unmatched. This CDR3 contains 17 residues. Germline lookup yields CDR1 SGHVS and CDR2 FNYEAQ. Written as DNA, the CDR3 is TGTGCCAGCAGCTTAGTTTCTTGGGGGACTAGCGGGAACTCGCAGTATTTT. Its protein product is CASSLVSWGTSGNSQYF. The full variable domain, its missing parts supplied by reference TRBV7-6 and TRBJ2-3, is GAGVSQSPRYKVTKRGQDVALRCDPISGHVSLYWYRQALGQGPEFLTYFNYEAQQDKSGLPNDRFSAERPEGSISTLTIQRTEQRDSAMYRCASSLVSWGTSGNSQYFGPGTRLTVL.

This clonotype was found many times. The chain combines TRBV4-1 with TRBJ2-7; unclear D gene. This CDR3 comprises 11 residues. The germline CDR1 and CDR2 sequences are MGHRA and YSYEKL. Trimming took off 0 bases at V and 6 bases at J, with 3 bases between the two ends. CDR3 nucleotides: TGCGCCAGCAGCCAAGACGCCGAGCAGTACTTC. Translated, it gives CASSQDAEQYF.

This clonotype was counted a few times. The CDR3 here is CSVALGQGNSPLHF. The CDR3, as DNA: TGCAGCGTCGCTTTGGGACAGGGTAATTCACCCCTCCACTTT. The V gene is TRBV29-1, the J gene TRBJ1-6, with 9 bases lining up with TRBD1. CDR3 length equals 14 residues. After removal of 6 bases from V and 6 bases from J, the junction contained 6 bases not matched to a gene. In germline, CDR1 is SQVTM, CDR2 ANQGSEA. Full variable domain (outside the CDR3, taken from reference TRBV29-1 and TRBJ1-6): SAVISQKPSRDICQRGTSLTIQCQVDSQVTMMFWYRQQPGQSLTLIATANQGSEATYESGFVIDKFPISRPNLTFSTLTVSNMSPEDSSIYLCSVALGQGNSPLHFGNGTRLTVT.

The gene calls are TRBV7-2 and TRBJ1-5; 11 bases align to TRBD1. After removal of 4 bases from V and 0 bases from J, the junction contained 8 bases not matched to a gene. The germline V gene has CDR1 SGHTA and CDR2 FQGNSA. The CDR3 spans 18 residues. In DNA form, the CDR3 reads TGTGCCAGCAGCTCCCTGGGACAGGGGGTAAATAGCAATCAGCCCCAGCATTTT. Protein product: CASSSLGQGVNSNQPQHF.

This clonotype appeared a few times. The chain joins TRBV7-2 to TRBJ2-7; D might be TRBD1 (6 bases). CDR3 length: 15 residues. The germline CDR1 and CDR2 sequences are SGHTA and FQGNSA. The germline V and J ends were trimmed by 3 bases and 2 bases, with 14 bases remaining between them. The CDR3 spells CASSLSQGVPYEQYF. The CDR3 DNA is TGTGCCAGCAGCTTGTCACAGGGAGTCCCCTACGAGCAGTACTTC.

V is TRBV7-9 and J is TRBJ1-1; D possibly corresponds to TRBD1 (5 bases). Trimming cost V 5 bases and J 1 base, with 14 bases left between them. Germline V lookup: CDR1 SEHNR, CDR2 FQNEAQ (reference sequence). The CDR3 has 15 residues. In DNA form, the CDR3 reads TGTGCCAGCAGCGCACCGGGACTCCCGAACACTGAAGCTTTCTTT. This encodes CASSAPGLPNTEAFF.

The gene calls are TRBV28 and TRBJ1-2; TRBD1 agrees at 9 bases. The CDR3 loop spans 14 amino acids. CDR1 is MDHEN and CDR2 is SYDVKM in the germline V gene. V lost 8 bases and J lost 4; bases outside the gene matches: 8. The CDR3 sequence: CASGDRDLLYGYTF. The CDR3 DNA sequence: TGTGCCAGCGGGGACAGGGATCTACTCTATGGCTACACCTTC.

This clonotype showed up just a few times. J is TRBJ2-5 and V is TRBV28; D is perhaps TRBD1 or TRBD2 (6 bases each). The CDR3 contains 12 residues. CDR1 is MDHEN and CDR2 is SYDVKM in the germline V gene. With 6 bases removed from V and 5 bases from J, the gap between germline ends came to 10 bases. CDR3 loop: CASRVGGETQYF. CDR3 sequence (DNA): TGTGCCAGCAGGGTAGGGGGGGAGACCCAGTACTTC.

This clonotype has just a few counts. The chain recombines TRBV5-4 with TRBJ1-2, with unresolved D. V was shortened by 5 bases and J by 4 bases, with 12 bases between the two germline ends. CDR1 SGHNT and CDR2 YYREEE come from the germline V gene (reference sequence). CDR3 size: 13 residues. Here the CDR3 reads CASSSGSGYGYTF. The CDR3 DNA reads as TGTGCCAGCAGTTCCGGGTCGGGCTATGGCTACACCTTC.

This clonotype was picked up one time. The junction shows a germline mismatch at one end, possibly a read error. This chain links TRBV3-1 with TRBJ2-7, with D perhaps matching TRBD1 (5 bases). This CDR3 spans 13 amino acids. The germline V gene encodes CDR1 LGHDT and CDR2 YNNKEL (reference sequence). CDR3 sequence reads: CASNQDPGYEQYF. The CDR3 DNA reads TGTGCCAGCAACCAAGATCCAGGGTACGAGCAGTACTTC.

This chain joins TRBV6-4 and TRBJ2-7; the D gene is possibly TRBD1 (6 bases). The CDR3 spans 13 residues. Germline V CDR1 and CDR2: MRHNA, SNTAGT. Trimming removed 8 bases at V and 7 bases at J, with 18 bases between. The CDR3 sequence: CASSGQPVREQYF. CDR3 in DNA: TGTGCCAGCTCCGGACAGCCAGTTCGGGAGCAGTACTTC.

This clonotype showed up many times. The chain carries TRBV10-3 and TRBJ2-1, with 9 bases matching TRBD2. Germline CDR1 and CDR2: ENHRY and SYGVKD. Trimming at V came to 6 bases and at J to 0 bases, leaving 3 bases not matched to a gene. CDR3 length equals 15 residues. In nucleotides, the CDR3 is TGTGCCATCAGATATAGCGGGAGCTCCTACAATGAGCAGTTCTTC. Its translation: CAIRYSGSSYNEQFF.

The rearrangement joins TRBV29-1 to TRBJ2-5, with D perhaps assigned TRBD1 or TRBD2 (5 bases each). V was trimmed by 3 bases and J by 2 bases, leaving 13 bases between them. CDR3 length: 14 amino acids. Germline V CDR1 and CDR2: SQVTM, ANQGSEA. The DNA for the CDR3 is TGCAGCGTTGATCCTTCCTGGGGGCAAGAGACCCAGTACTTC. Encoded protein: CSVDPSWGQETQYF.

This clonotype was counted a few times. The gene calls are TRBV7-9 and TRBJ2-5; TRBD2 aligns across 7 bases. The CDR3 covers 14 residues. CDR1 and CDR2 from the germline V gene are SEHNR and FQNEAQ (reference sequence). Germline trimming cut 8 bases from V and 1 base from J; bases unmatched to any gene: 7. CDR3 DNA sequence: TGTGCCAGCGGAGCGGGGTCAGGCCAAGAGACCCAGTACTTC. Translated, it gives CASGAGSGQETQYF.

This clonotype was recorded many times. The chain combines TRBV18 with TRBJ2-5, with unresolved D. The CDR3 has 14 amino acids. Germline assignment: CDR1 KGHSH and CDR2 LQKENI. V was shortened by 0 bases and J by 1 base, with 6 bases between the two germline ends. The CDR3 bases are TGTGCCAGCTCACCACCATCGGTCCAAGAGACCCAGTACTTC. This encodes CASSPPSVQETQYF.

This clonotype was observed a few times. The rearrangement joins TRBV12-3 or TRBV12-4 to TRBJ2-1; D not resolved. V was cut by 1 base and J by 0 bases, with 10 bases left in between. This CDR3 has 16 residues. The CDR3 region has the DNA TGTGCCAGCAGTTTAGGCAGCGCAGGCTCCTACAATGAGCAGTTCTTC. This encodes CASSLGSAGSYNEQFF.

V and J are TRBV28 and TRBJ2-7; D call uncertain. CDR3 length equals 12 residues. Germline lookup yields CDR1 MDHEN and CDR2 SYDVKM. V lost 6 bases and J 4 bases, leaving 10 bases between the germline ends. CDR3 nucleotide sequence: TGTGCCAGCAGCCAGCCCTTATACGAGCAGTACTTC. As protein: CASSQPLYEQYF.

This clonotype was seen a handful of times. The chain uses TRBV28 and TRBJ1-5; weak D call: TRBD1 (6 bases). V lost 10 bases, J lost 4 bases, and 11 bases lay in between. This CDR3 has 12 residues. CDR1 MDHEN and CDR2 SYDVKM come from the germline V gene. The CDR3 nucleotides are TGTGCCACCCGACAGGCGAATCAGCCCCAGCATTTT. Translated: CATRQANQPQHF.